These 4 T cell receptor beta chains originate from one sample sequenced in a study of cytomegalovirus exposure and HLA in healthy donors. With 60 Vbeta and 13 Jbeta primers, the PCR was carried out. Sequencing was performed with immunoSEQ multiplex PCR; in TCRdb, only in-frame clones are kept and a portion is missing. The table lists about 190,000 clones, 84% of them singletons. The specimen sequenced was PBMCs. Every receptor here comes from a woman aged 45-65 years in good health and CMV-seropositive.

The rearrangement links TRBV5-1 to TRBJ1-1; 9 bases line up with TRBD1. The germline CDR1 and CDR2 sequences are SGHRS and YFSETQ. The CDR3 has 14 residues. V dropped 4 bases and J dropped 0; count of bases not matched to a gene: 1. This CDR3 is CASSGQGMNTEAFF. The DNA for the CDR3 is TGCGCCAGCAGCGGACAGGGGATGAACACTGAAGCTTTCTTT.

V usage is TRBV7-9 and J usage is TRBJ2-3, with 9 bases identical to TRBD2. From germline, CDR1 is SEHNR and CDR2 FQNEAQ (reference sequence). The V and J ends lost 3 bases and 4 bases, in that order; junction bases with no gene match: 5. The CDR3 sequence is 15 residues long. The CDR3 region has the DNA TGTGCCAGCAGCTTGCGGGGGGGCCCCGCAGATACGCAGTATTTT. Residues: CASSLRGGPADTQYF.

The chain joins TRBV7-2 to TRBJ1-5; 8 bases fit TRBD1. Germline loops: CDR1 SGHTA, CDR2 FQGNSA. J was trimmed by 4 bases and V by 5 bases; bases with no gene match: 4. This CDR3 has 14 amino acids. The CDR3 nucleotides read TGTGCCAGCAGCCTACAGGGGGTTAATCAGCCCCAGCATTTT. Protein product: CASSLQGVNQPQHF.

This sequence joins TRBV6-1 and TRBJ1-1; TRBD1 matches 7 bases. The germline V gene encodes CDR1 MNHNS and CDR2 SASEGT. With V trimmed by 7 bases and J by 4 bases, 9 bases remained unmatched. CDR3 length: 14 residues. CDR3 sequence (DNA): TGTGCCAGCACCATTAACAGGGGCGGCACTGAAGCTTTCTTT. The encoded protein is CASTINRGGTEAFF.